The 17 T cell receptor beta chains in this list originate from one sample, sequenced in a study of Graves' ophthalmopathy and Graves' hyperthyroidism. Amplification from RNA transcripts yielded the TCR beta CDR3 regions. RT-PCR in the first round used HTBI primers; a second-round multiplex PCR followed. Via MiXCR, TCRdb re-called the multiplex PCR reads, giving one row per CDR3 protein. The table includes over 650,000 distinct CDR3 sequences, over 40% detected once. Sequencing was performed on peripheral blood. The receptors were gathered from an adult man with Graves' ophthalmopathy.

V gene TRBV20-1 combines with J gene TRBJ2-2; 14 bases match TRBD2. This CDR3 region has 15 residues. Germline V gene sequence: CDR1 DFQATT, CDR2 SNEGSKA (reference sequence). V lost 6 bases, J lost 3 bases, and 3 bases stayed unmatched. The CDR3 here is CSASGLAGDTGELFF. The DNA of the CDR3 is TGCAGTGCCTCGGGACTAGCGGGAGACACCGGGGAGCTGTTTTTT.

About this clonotype itself: This likely comes from a read error, as the CDR3 has no conserved phenylalanine or tryptophan at its end. No DNA is shown, since the ends of the CDR3 on it are uncertain; the CDR3 is the one TCRdb lists. The V call is TRBV20-1, the J call TRBJ2-7; the table's D gene call, TRBD2, was not cross checked with the DNA. CDR1 and CDR2 (germline): DFQATT, SNEGSKA (reference sequence). The CDR3 contains 8 residues when both ends are counted. CDR3 amino acids: CSARDGGT.

Note on this clonotype: A much larger clone sits a single nucleotide away, making a read error possible. CDR3 loop: CASSGRVSDEQYF. The CDR3, as DNA: TGTGCCAGCAGTGGCAGGGTTTCGGACGAGCAGTACTTC. V is TRBV6-6 and J is TRBJ2-7; maybe TRBD1 (5 bases). CDR3 length: 13 residues. CDR1 MNHNY and CDR2 SVGAGI come from the germline V gene (reference sequence). Trimming left V 5 bases short and J 5 bases short, with 13 bases between.

The chain links TRBV7-9 to TRBJ1-1; no definite D call. This CDR3 has 17 residues. Germline CDR1 SEHNR, CDR2 FQNEAQ (reference sequence). Trimming removed 1 base from V and 0 bases from J, with 15 bases in between. The CDR3 sequence is CASSLGRRTPMNTEAFF. As DNA, the CDR3 is TGTGCCAGCAGCTTAGGACGCCGCACCCCCATGAACACTGAAGCTTTCTTT.

This clonotype was counted ten times or more. The rearrangement links TRBV7-8 to TRBJ1-5, with 12 nucleotides matching TRBD1. The CDR3 extends over 15 amino acids. Germline V CDR1 and CDR2: SGHVS, FQNEAQ. Germline trimming cut 5 bases from V and 7 bases from J; bases unmatched to any gene: 6. The CDR3 sequence: CASSLWDRGQQPQHF. CDR3 coding DNA: TGTGCCAGCAGCCTATGGGACAGGGGGCAACAGCCCCAGCATTTT.

The chain uses TRBV20-1 and TRBJ1-1, with 12 bases identical to TRBD1. CDR3 length equals 16 residues. The germline gives CDR1 DFQATT, CDR2 SNEGSKA (reference sequence). Trimming at V came to 1 base and at J to 4 bases, leaving 7 bases not matched to a gene. Here the CDR3 reads CSARAGQGAAGTEAFF. The CDR3 coding sequence is TGCAGTGCTAGAGCGGGACAGGGGGCCGCAGGCACTGAAGCTTTCTTT.

This clonotype was observed many times. The chain links TRBV7-9 to TRBJ1-5, with D possibly being TRBD1 (5 bases). The germline CDR1 and CDR2 sequences are SEHNR and FQNEAQ (reference sequence). The CDR3 has 13 amino acids. Trimming took 4 bases from V and 8 from J, leaving 12 bases between them. The CDR3 sequence: CASSWDGLEPQHF. CDR3 coding DNA: TGTGCCAGCAGCTGGGACGGACTTGAGCCCCAGCATTTT.

This clonotype was picked up many times. The chain has TRBV19 and TRBJ1-1, with 10 bases fitting TRBD1. The trim removed 4 bases at V and 5 bases at J, leaving 7 bases unmatched. CDR3 length: 15 amino acids. Germline CDR1 and CDR2: LNHDA and SQIVND (reference sequence). CDR3 loop: CASSTRQGAWTEAFF. For the CDR3, the DNA is TGTGCCAGTAGTACCAGACAGGGGGCTTGGACTGAAGCTTTCTTT.

The chain has TRBV2 and TRBJ2-7, with TRBD1 identical over 10 bases. V shed 7 bases, J shed 6 bases, and the junction held 3 bases outside the gene matches. Germline CDR1 reads SNHLY; CDR2 reads FYNNEI. CDR3 length equals 12 residues. CDR3 sequence: CASMWDRGEQYF. The CDR3 nucleotides are TGTGCCAGCATGTGGGACAGGGGCGAGCAGTACTTC.

Of note for this clonotype: Just one base apart from a much larger clone, this may be a read error. The chain carries TRBV20-1 and TRBJ2-1, with D possibly TRBD2 on 6 matching bases. This CDR3 has 14 amino acids. Germline V gene data show CDR1 as DFQATT and CDR2 as SNEGSKA (reference sequence). In DNA form, the CDR3 reads TGCAGTGCTCCACAACTAGCCTCCTGCAATGAGCAGTTCTTC. Translation gives CSAPQLASCNEQFF.

The chain carries TRBV10-3 and TRBJ1-2; D is unresolved. The CDR3 is made up of 13 amino acids. V gave up 6 bases and J gave up 4 bases, with 12 bases separating them. The V gene's germline CDR1 is ENHRY and CDR2 SYGVKD. The CDR3 loop reads CAISKDGFYGYTF. The CDR3 bases are TGTGCCATCAGCAAAGACGGGTTCTATGGCTACACCTTC.

The CDR3 here is CASSVRGVTEAFF. The CDR3 nucleotides read TGTGCCAGCAGCGTTCGAGGGGTTACTGAAGCTTTCTTT. The chain employs TRBV9 and TRBJ1-1, with D tentatively TRBD1 (5 bases). Germline CDR1 SGDLS, CDR2 YYNGEE. V lost 2 bases and J 5 bases, leaving 10 bases between the germline ends. There are 13 residues in the CDR3. Variable domain in full (rest from reference TRBV9 and TRBJ1-1): DSGVTQTPKHLITATGQRVTLRCSPRSGDLSVYWYQQSLDQGLQFLIQYYNGEERAKGNILERFSAQQFPDLHSELNLSSLELGDSALYFCASSVRGVTEAFFGQGTRLTVV.

The count of this clonotype is one. V and J are TRBV15 and TRBJ1-5, with 9 bases aligning to TRBD1. CDR3 length equals 17 residues. The junction had 9 bases not matched to a gene; V was cut back by 0 bases and J by 6 bases. Germline V gene lookup returns CDR1 LNHNV and CDR2 YYDKDF (reference sequence). The CDR3 coding sequence is TGTGCCACCAGCAGAGACACAGGGGGCAGCGAGGCTCAGCCCCAGCATTTT. Its translation is CATSRDTGGSEAQPQHF.

At least ten counts were recorded for this clonotype. This chain links TRBV11-2 with TRBJ1-6; 7 nucleotides match TRBD1. This CDR3 is 16 amino acids long. The junction had 12 bases not matched to a gene; V was cut back by 5 bases and J by 8 bases. Germline-derived CDR1 and CDR2 are SGHAT and FQNNGV. The CDR3 DNA reads as TGTGCCAGCAGCCTAACCCACAGGGGATTTGATTCACCCCTCCACTTT. Translated: CASSLTHRGFDSPLHF.

The J gene is TRBJ2-7, the V gene TRBV19, with 7 bases that match TRBD1. The CDR3 is made up of 14 amino acids. Germline CDR1 LNHDA, CDR2 SQIVND (reference sequence). Unmatched junction bases numbered 7, after V lost 1 base and J lost 7 bases. This CDR3 reads CASSIGRDSNEQYF. The CDR3 nucleotides read TGTGCCAGTAGTATAGGCCGGGACAGCAATGAGCAGTACTTC.

This clonotype was recorded at least ten times. V usage is TRBV11-2 and J usage is TRBJ2-5, with 7 bases that match TRBD2. V was pared by 0 bases and J by 7 bases, with 5 bases of the junction left unmatched. The CDR3 length is 14 residues. CDR1 is SGHAT and CDR2 is FQNNGV in the germline V gene. CDR3 residues: CASSLDRTRGTQYF. The CDR3 DNA is TGTGCCAGCAGCTTAGATCGGACTAGAGGGACCCAGTACTTC.

This clonotype has at least ten counts. The chain combines TRBV12-3 or TRBV12-4 with TRBJ2-5; 7 bases are a match to TRBD2. Losses at the gene ends were 6 bases for V and 8 bases for J; bases not matched to a gene: 12. This CDR3 is built from 14 residues. CDR3 region: CASSLAATTGTQYF. DNA for the CDR3: TGTGCCAGCAGCCTAGCGGCCACCACGGGAACCCAGTACTTC.